Following are 24 T cell receptor beta chains from one sample sequenced in a study of CD8+ T cells in alopecia areata. Sequencing used cDNA as its template, made by extracting RNA and reverse transcribing it. The data were produced by immunoSEQ multiplex PCR, yet TCRdb's version contains in-frame clones alone and is incomplete. The sample lists tens of thousands of clones, roughly half occurring once. Sequenced: NKG2D-high CD8+ T cells sorted from blood. All receptors come from a human donor with alopecia areata.

This clone appeared a few times. The chain carries TRBV7-9 and TRBJ1-1; maybe TRBD1 (5 bases). Trimming removed 6 bases at V and 8 bases at J, with 10 bases between. The CDR3 is 11 residues long. Germline V gives CDR1 SEHNR, CDR2 FQNEAQ (reference sequence). This CDR3 is CASRPGTEAFF. CDR3 DNA: TGTGCCAGCAGACCCGGGACCGAAGCTTTCTTT.

The gene calls are TRBV11-3 and TRBJ2-3; TRBD2 matches at 9 bases. Looked up from germline, CDR1 is SGHNT and CDR2 is YENEEA. The CDR3 is 15 residues long. V dropped 3 bases and J dropped 3; count of bases not matched to a gene: 4. The CDR3 nucleotides read TGTGCCAGCAGCTTGGAAAGCGGGGGGACAGATACGCAGTATTTT. Its protein product is CASSLESGGTDTQYF. Based on the CDR3 plus reference TRBV11-3 and TRBJ2-3, the full variable domain is EAGVVQSPRYKIIEKKQPVAFWCNPISGHNTLYWYLQNLGQGPELLIRYENEEAVDDSQLPKDRFSAERLKGVDSTLKIQPAELGDSAVYLCASSLESGGTDTQYFGPGTRLTVL.

This clone was seen a handful of times. The genes are TRBV7-9 and TRBJ1-2; 7 positions agree with TRBD1. V was pared by 1 base and J by 8 bases, with 10 bases of the junction left unmatched. CDR1 is SEHNR and CDR2 is FQNEAQ in the germline V gene (reference sequence). CDR3 length: 15 residues. For the CDR3, the DNA is TGTGCCAGCAGCTTAGTGGGACAGCAAATGGACGGCTACACCTTC. Amino acids: CASSLVGQQMDGYTF.

The chain couples TRBV7-9 to TRBJ1-3; possible D gene TRBD1, 5 bases. The CDR3 runs 15 residues. Looked up from germline, CDR1 is SEHNR and CDR2 is FQNEAQ (reference sequence). V was clipped by 0 bases and J by 3 bases, with 9 bases between them. CDR3 in DNA: TGTGCCAGCAGCTTAGCCGGGACTTATGGAAACACCATATATTTT. Its translation is CASSLAGTYGNTIYF. The variable domain in full, completed from reference TRBV7-9 and TRBJ1-3, reads DTGVSQNPRHKITKRGQNVTFRCDPISEHNRLYWYRQTLGQGPEFLTYFQNEAQLEKSRLLSDRFSAERPKGSFSTLEIQRTEQGDSAMYLCASSLAGTYGNTIYFGEGSWLTVV.

V is TRBV7-2 and J is TRBJ2-3, with 14 nucleotides matching TRBD2. The CDR3 length is 16 residues. Germline trimming cut 5 bases from V and 5 bases from J; bases unmatched to any gene: 6. CDR1 SGHTA and CDR2 FQGNSA come from the germline V gene. The CDR3 coding sequence is TGTGCCAGCAGCGAGGGACTAGCGGGGGAAGTAGATACGCAGTATTTT. It yields the protein CASSEGLAGEVDTQYF.

By sample fraction, this clone is medium-sized. The CDR3: CASSLRDAYNEQFF. In DNA form, the CDR3 reads TGTGCCAGCAGTTTAAGGGACGCCTACAATGAGCAGTTCTTC. The chain uses TRBV27 and TRBJ2-1; D may match TRBD1 or TRBD2 (5 bases each). The CDR3 length is 14 residues. V lost 2 bases to trimming and J lost 2 bases, with 7 bases between them. Germline lookup yields CDR1 MNHEY and CDR2 SMNVEV (reference sequence).

This clone was observed a handful of times. The chain combines TRBV9 with TRBJ2-5; the D is unclear. Germline V gene lookup returns CDR1 SGDLS and CDR2 YYNGEE. V was pared by 0 bases and J by 5 bases, with 5 bases between. This CDR3 has 12 residues. The CDR3 sequence is CASSVEFETQYF. The CDR3 bases are TGTGCCAGCAGCGTAGAATTCGAGACCCAGTACTTC.

This clone has only a few counts. The gene calls are TRBV28 and TRBJ2-5; 7 bases map to TRBD1. The trim removed 8 bases at V and 0 bases at J, leaving 9 bases unmatched. This CDR3 has 15 residues. CDR1 and CDR2 from the germline V gene are MDHEN and SYDVKM. CDR3 coding DNA: TGTGCCAGCTCTGACGGACAGGCTAACCAAGAGACCCAGTACTTC. Translation: CASSDGQANQETQYF. The variable domain in full, completed from reference TRBV28 and TRBJ2-5, reads DVKVTQSSRYLVKRTGEKVFLECVQDMDHENMFWYRQDPGLGLRLIYFSYDVKMKEKGDIPEGYSVSREKKERFSLILESASTNQTSMYLCASSDGQANQETQYFGPGTRLLVL.

The chain is built from TRBV25-1 and TRBJ2-7; D might be TRBD1 or TRBD2, each matching 5 bases. Trimming took off 6 bases at V and 5 bases at J, with 23 bases between the two ends. This CDR3 region has 16 residues. Germline-derived CDR1 and CDR2 are MGHDK and SYGVNS. The CDR3 sequence: CASSYLQGARMHEQYF. The CDR3 coding sequence is TGTGCCAGCAGCTATCTTCAGGGAGCGCGAATGCACGAGCAGTACTTC.

This clone was observed a few times. The chain is built from TRBV7-9 and TRBJ2-7; 7 nucleotides match TRBD1. The CDR3 runs 17 residues. Germline CDR1 and CDR2: SEHNR and FQNEAQ (reference sequence). The J segment lost 0 bases and the V segment lost 4 bases, leaving 12 bases of the junction unmatched. The CDR3 sequence is CASSSFLDRKNSYEQYF. As DNA, the CDR3 is TGTGCCAGCAGCTCTTTCTTGGACAGGAAAAACTCCTACGAGCAGTACTTC.

By its share, this clone is medium-sized. This sequence joins TRBV15 and TRBJ2-1; D perhaps matches TRBD1 (5 bases). Trimming took off 4 bases at V and 0 bases at J, with 10 bases between the two ends. Germline V gene sequence: CDR1 LNHNV, CDR2 YYDKDF (reference sequence). The CDR3 is made up of 15 amino acids. CDR3 residues: CATSKDRTSYNEQFF. The CDR3 DNA reads TGTGCCACCAGCAAAGACAGAACCTCCTACAATGAGCAGTTCTTC.

This clone was seen only once. V and J are TRBV27 and TRBJ2-5; 8 nucleotides align to TRBD1. J was trimmed by 4 bases and V by 6 bases; bases with no gene match: 13. The CDR3 sequence is 16 residues long. Germline V gene data show CDR1 as MNHEY and CDR2 as SMNVEV (reference sequence). CDR3 amino acids: CASRPMTGAGPETQYF. DNA of the CDR3: TGTGCCAGCAGACCGATGACAGGGGCGGGACCAGAGACCCAGTACTTC.

The J gene is TRBJ2-5, the V gene TRBV9; D is unclear. This CDR3 contains 18 residues. Trimming removed 0 bases from V and 1 base from J, with 19 bases in between. Germline V lookup: CDR1 SGDLS, CDR2 YYNGEE. CDR3 in DNA: TGTGCCAGCAGCGTAGACCCTGACCGGAGCGCTGCCCAAGAGACCCAGTACTTC. Amino acids: CASSVDPDRSAAQETQYF.

This chain connects TRBV15 to TRBJ2-3; 9 bases map to TRBD1. CDR1 and CDR2 from the germline V gene are LNHNV and YYDKDF (reference sequence). V dropped 3 bases and J dropped 0; count of bases not matched to a gene: 1. The length of the CDR3 is 15 residues. In nucleotides, the CDR3 is TGTGCCACCAGCAGTGGGACAGGGAGCACAGATACGCAGTATTTT. It specifies CATSSGTGSTDTQYF.

This rearrangement joins TRBV4-3 to TRBJ2-1; 8 positions match TRBD2. CDR1 and CDR2 from the germline V gene are LGHNA and YSLEER. The V segment lost 4 bases and the J segment 1 base; nucleotides outside the gene matches: 3. The CDR3 extends over 15 amino acids. Here the CDR3 DNA reads TGCGCCAGCAGCCCCCGACTAGCGTCCTACAATGAGCAGTTCTTC. This encodes CASSPRLASYNEQFF.

This clone was detected only once. The chain uses TRBV5-6 and TRBJ1-5, with 7 bases matching TRBD1. The J segment lost 2 bases and the V segment lost 6 bases, leaving 5 bases of the junction unmatched. CDR3 size: 14 residues. Germline V gives CDR1 SGHDT, CDR2 YYEEEE. The CDR3 here is CASNYGQGNQPQHF. CDR3 bases: TGTGCCAGCAACTATGGACAGGGCAATCAGCCCCAGCATTTT. The variable domain in full, completed from reference TRBV5-6 and TRBJ1-5, reads DAGVTQSPTHLIKTRGQQVTLRCSPKSGHDTVSWYQQALGQGPQFIFQYYEEEERQRGNFPDRFSGHQFPNYSSELNVNALLLGDSALYLCASNYGQGNQPQHFGDGTRLSIL.

The rearrangement uses TRBV5-7 and TRBJ1-1; no firm D call. TRBV5-7 falls under the ORF class, with uncertain function. Trimming cost V 1 base and J 0 bases, with 13 bases left between them. There are 16 residues in the CDR3. CDR3: CASSLRARRVNTEAFF. The CDR3 region has the DNA TGTGCCAGCAGCTTGAGGGCGAGAAGGGTGAACACTGAAGCTTTCTTT.

The rearrangement links TRBV19 to TRBJ2-1, with no clear D. Trimming took 4 bases from V and 2 from J, leaving 6 bases between them. CDR1 and CDR2 (germline): LNHDA, SQIVND (reference sequence). The CDR3 contains 13 residues. The CDR3 here is CASSSYTYNEQFF. The CDR3 region has the DNA TGTGCCAGTAGTAGCTACACCTACAATGAGCAGTTCTTC.

The V gene is TRBV27, the J gene TRBJ2-4; 7 bases are shared with TRBD2. CDR3 size: 13 residues. From germline, CDR1 is MNHEY and CDR2 SMNVEV (reference sequence). Trimming removed 4 bases from V and 8 bases from J; junction bases left unmatched: 5. This chain's CDR3 is CASSYGGSYIQYF. Written as DNA, the CDR3 is TGTGCCAGCAGTTACGGGGGGTCATACATTCAGTACTTC.

The V call is TRBV19, the J call TRBJ2-3; 8 bases line up with TRBD2. There are 16 residues in the CDR3. Germline V gene lookup returns CDR1 LNHDA and CDR2 SQIVND (reference sequence). J was trimmed by 4 bases and V by 5 bases; bases with no gene match: 11. The CDR3 loop reads CASSPSGTSLADTQYF. CDR3 nucleotide sequence: TGTGCCAGTAGTCCATCAGGGACTAGTCTTGCAGATACGCAGTATTTT.

This chain connects TRBV15 to TRBJ2-3; TRBD1 matches 9 bases. Germline CDR1 LNHNV, CDR2 YYDKDF (reference sequence). V was pared by 1 base and J by 5 bases, with 4 bases of the junction left unmatched. This CDR3 contains 15 residues. CDR3 in DNA: TGTGCCACCAGCAGAGGGGAGACAGGGGGAGATACGCAGTATTTT. It encodes CATSRGETGGDTQYF.

V is TRBV7-9 and J is TRBJ1-1; D gene ambiguous. The CDR3 totals 13 residues. Germline CDR1 and CDR2: SEHNR and FQNEAQ (reference sequence). The V end lost 7 bases, the J end lost 3 bases, and 12 bases lay between the germline ends. CDR3 coding DNA: TGTGCCAGCACCATTATCGCGGACACTGAAGCTTTCTTT. This codes for CASTIIADTEAFF. The full variable domain, completed using reference TRBV7-9 and TRBJ1-1, is DTGVSQNPRHKITKRGQNVTFRCDPISEHNRLYWYRQTLGQGPEFLTYFQNEAQLEKSRLLSDRFSAERPKGSFSTLEIQRTEQGDSAMYLCASTIIADTEAFFGQGTRLTVV.

This clone has only a few counts. The chain uses TRBV27 and TRBJ2-5; 8 bases agree with TRBD2. Germline CDR1 MNHEY, CDR2 SMNVEV (reference sequence). CDR3 length: 15 residues. Germline trimming cut 6 bases from V and 5 bases from J; bases unmatched to any gene: 11. CDR3 protein: CASRATGGGEETQYF. DNA of the CDR3: TGTGCCAGCAGGGCCACGGGGGGGGGTGAGGAGACCCAGTACTTC.

V is TRBV23-1 and J is TRBJ2-2, with D maybe TRBD1 (5 bases). TRBV23-1 is an ORF for which the function is uncertain. The CDR3 has 21 residues. V gave up 4 bases and J gave up 1 base, with 28 bases separating them. This CDR3 reads CASSRIKGSGQSPENTGELFF. DNA for the CDR3: TGCGCCAGCAGTCGAATTAAGGGGTCCGGGCAATCCCCCGAGAACACCGGGGAGCTGTTTTTT.